What follows is one TCR beta chain and its context. The antigen is undetermined. The CDR3 sequence is 12 residues long. V was pared by 6 bases and J by 5 bases, with 8 bases between. Germline V CDR1 and CDR2: SEHNR, FQNEAQ (reference sequence). The sample belongs to a study of graft-versus-host responses after intestinal transplantation. Background on the study: All recipients were given anti-thymocyte globulin induction, and tacrolimus and steroids were then administered for 2 to 4 years. Findings and caveats of the study: GvH clones were found in recipient marrow; some appeared first in ileum or blood. Allograft clonal ratios (graft-versus-host to host-versus-graft) were high in patients who had graft-donor T cell macrochimerism.

The method was immunoSEQ multiplex PCR; TCRdb's version includes in-frame clones alone and lacks a portion of them. The sample records around 100,000 clones, roughly 92% being singletons. This material consisted of unstimulated CD4+ T cells sorted from spleen or lymph node cells, taken before transplant. The V call is TRBV7-9, the J call TRBJ2-1; D gene ambiguous. This receptor was identified in a human donor who was the organ donor for an intestinal transplant. In nucleotides, the CDR3 is TGTGCCAGCAGTTATACAGACAATGAGCAGTTCTTC. Translating it yields CASSYTDNEQFF.